This T cell receptor beta chain comes out of a study of cytotoxic CD8 clonotypes in ibrutinib-treated CLL. CDR3 length equals 15 residues. Germline CDR1 reads SGHVS; CDR2 reads FQNEAQ. The V segment lost 1 base and the J segment 9 bases; nucleotides outside the gene matches: 9. Sequencing was performed with immunoSEQ multiplex PCR; in TCRdb, only in-frame clones are kept and a portion is missing. The table has over 120,000 clones, more than 70% seen once; the top ten hold less than 8.5%. The chain joins TRBV7-8 to TRBJ1-5, with 7 bases that match TRBD1. The sequenced sample was PBMCs, obtained after 36 months of ibrutinib treatment. This TCR came from a human donor with chronic lymphocytic leukemia. As DNA, the CDR3 is TGTGCCAGCAGCTTAGAGCGGACAGGTTTGCGGCCCCAGCATTTT. This gives the protein CASSLERTGLRPQHF.